These 15 T cell receptor beta chains originate from one sample sequenced in a study of T cells after posttransplantation cyclophosphamide. The assay was immunoSEQ multiplex PCR, and TCRdb's table has in-frame clones only and misses some. The sample yields approximately 45,000 clones, about nine tenths seen once. Busulfan-fludarabine conditioning, marrow transplant, and cyclophosphamide on days +3 and +4 were administered. Specimen: PBMCs, collected roughly 59 days after allogeneic stem cell transplant with posttransplant cyclophosphamide. The receptors here all came from a male patient between 55 and 70 years old who received an allogeneic stem cell transplant from a related donor and was CMV-positive. Some of the T cells might come from the graft donor.

The V call is TRBV11-2, the J call TRBJ1-3; D uncertain. V gave up 3 bases and J gave up 1 base, with 16 bases separating them. Germline loops: CDR1 SGHAT, CDR2 FQNNGV. This CDR3 region has 17 residues. CDR3 DNA sequence: TGTGCCAGCAGCTTCTGGAGGAAAGAGCCTTCTGGAAACACCATATATTTT. It translates to CASSFWRKEPSGNTIYF.

In its sample, this clone was seen once. This chain uses TRBV6-4 with TRBJ2-1; D is perhaps TRBD2 (7 bases). The CDR3 contains 16 residues. V shed 6 bases and J shed 6 bases, with 21 bases lying between them. The germline V gene has CDR1 MRHNA and CDR2 SNTAGT. The CDR3 DNA is TGTGCCAGCAGGAGGGAGGGGGGCCTTCCGTCCAATGAGCAGTTCTTC. Protein sequence: CASRREGGLPSNEQFF.

About this clone itself: Relative to the germline gene, one junction end is altered; a read error may explain this. In the same sample, other DNA sequences code for this CDR3. CDR3: CASSRSVDRFSYGYTF. The CDR3 coding sequence is TGTGCCAGCAGCCGCTCCGTGGACAGGTTCTCCTATGGTTACACCTTC. V usage is TRBV7-2 and J usage is TRBJ1-2; 7 bases fit TRBD1. The CDR3 is made up of 16 amino acids. Germline loops: CDR1 SGHTA, CDR2 FQGNSA.

The rearrangement uses TRBV27 and TRBJ1-2; possible D gene TRBD1, 6 bases. This CDR3 has 14 residues. Trimming cost V 5 bases and J 6 bases, with 16 bases left between them. In germline, CDR1 is MNHEY, CDR2 SMNVEV (reference sequence). DNA for the CDR3: TGTGCCAGCAGTCCACACCCGACAGGAGATGGCTACACCTTC. This encodes CASSPHPTGDGYTF.

The chain couples TRBV9 to TRBJ1-1; perhaps TRBD1 as D (5 bases). This CDR3 is built from 15 residues. Germline lookup yields CDR1 SGDLS and CDR2 YYNGEE. Trimming took 4 bases from V and 6 from J, leaving 19 bases between them. The CDR3 loop reads CASSLEQRRGAEAFF. The CDR3 DNA sequence: TGTGCCAGCAGCCTCGAACAGAGGAGGGGCGCTGAAGCTTTCTTT.

The chain recombines TRBV6-5 with TRBJ2-7, with D maybe TRBD1 (5 bases). The V and J ends lost 6 bases and 3 bases respectively, with 12 bases between them. In germline, CDR1 is MNHEY, CDR2 SVGAGI. CDR3 length: 13 residues. The CDR3 DNA reads TGTGCCAGCAGCCCTTCAGACAGCTACGAGCAGTACGTC. Its protein is CASSPSDSYEQYV.

The CDR3 region has the DNA TGTGCCAGTAGTTCCCTCCCCGGGGTCTCCTACGAGCAGTACTTC. It is translated as CASSSLPGVSYEQYF. This rearrangement joins TRBV19 to TRBJ2-7; maybe TRBD2 (5 bases). Trimming took off 5 bases at V and 0 bases at J, with 14 bases between the two ends. This CDR3 comprises 15 residues. From germline, CDR1 is LNHDA and CDR2 SQIVND (reference sequence).

The rearrangement joins TRBV5-5 to TRBJ2-3; TRBD2 matches at 12 bases. Per the germline V gene, CDR1 is SGHKS and CDR2 is YYEKEE (reference sequence). Unmatched junction bases numbered 6, after V lost 4 bases and J lost 3 bases. The CDR3 sequence is 16 residues long. CDR3 nucleotides: TGTGCCAGCAGCATGAGACTAGCGGGGGTAACAGATACGCAGTATTTT. This gives the protein CASSMRLAGVTDTQYF.

The V gene is TRBV6-5, the J gene TRBJ2-1; TRBD1 might be the D (5 bases). CDR3 length: 13 amino acids. V gave up 2 bases and J gave up 16 bases, with 18 bases separating them. Germline CDR1 and CDR2: MNHEY and SVGAGI. CDR3 in amino acids: CASSYPPDRTIFF. The CDR3, as DNA: TGTGCCAGCAGTTACCCCCCCGACAGAACAATTTTCTTC.

The chain joins TRBV18 to TRBJ1-1; D not certain. Germline CDR1 is KGHSH and CDR2 is LQKENI. CDR3 size: 13 residues. V was shortened by 3 bases and J by 5 bases, with 10 bases between the two germline ends. CDR3 bases: TGTGCCAGCTCACCCTCTTCCAGGACTGAAGCTTTCTTT. Amino acids: CASSPSSRTEAFF.

The V and J genes are TRBV5-1 and TRBJ2-5; possible D gene TRBD2, 7 bases. Germline V gene data show CDR1 as SGHRS and CDR2 as YFSETQ. V was shortened by 5 bases and J by 1 base, with 15 bases between the two germline ends. The CDR3 is 15 residues long. DNA for the CDR3: TGCGCCAGCAGGAAGGGGGGACTAACCCAAGAGACCCAGTACTTC. It translates to CASRKGGLTQETQYF.

The V gene is TRBV27, the J gene TRBJ1-5, with 11 bases identical to TRBD1. In germline, CDR1 is MNHEY, CDR2 SMNVEV (reference sequence). Trimming cost V 8 bases and J 11 bases; bases outside gene matches: 23. The CDR3 totals 18 residues. CDR3 loop: CASSSLLPGQGDPRTQHF. The CDR3 DNA reads as TGTGCCAGCTCCTCACTACTTCCGGGACAGGGGGACCCCCGTACCCAGCATTTT.

This clone was counted a few times. The genes are TRBV7-2 and TRBJ1-6; D not certain. The CDR3 is 16 amino acids. The ends were cut back, 5 bases at V and 6 bases at J, with 17 bases in the middle. From germline, CDR1 is SGHTA and CDR2 FQGNSA. CDR3 coding DNA: TGTGCCAGCAGCCTGTACCTCGGGTGGAGTAATTCACCCCTCCACTTT. Translating gives CASSLYLGWSNSPLHF.

This rearrangement joins TRBV19 to TRBJ1-3; 10 nucleotides agree with TRBD1. V lost 9 bases and J lost 3; bases outside the gene matches: 8. The CDR3 contains 15 residues. CDR1 and CDR2 from the germline V gene are LNHDA and SQIVND (reference sequence). As DNA, the CDR3 is TGTGCCAGCAAACCCGGGACAGGGGATGGAAACACCATATATTTT. Translation gives CASKPGTGDGNTIYF.

The count of this clone is one. DNA of the CDR3: TGTGCCAGCAGTCTCGACCTGGAGGGGTCACCCCTCCACTTT. It encodes CASSLDLEGSPLHF. This rearrangement joins TRBV7-9 to TRBJ1-6; the D gene is possibly TRBD1 (5 bases). The V gene's germline CDR1 is SEHNR and CDR2 FQNEAQ (reference sequence). The V gene lost 6 bases and the J gene lost 10 bases, with 16 bases spanning the gap. The CDR3 is made up of 14 amino acids.